This T cell receptor beta chain was obtained from a study of CD8+ T cells in alopecia areata. Background on the study: Treated patients received severity scores based on the percentage of scalp area affected. Study-level points and caveats: Tofacitinib delivered significant drops in scalp clonality and in expanded CD8+ clones among the top 100.

Germline loops: CDR1 MDHEN, CDR2 SYDVKM. Unmatched junction bases numbered 5, after V lost 2 bases and J lost 10 bases. The CDR3 totals 13 residues. RNA extraction was followed by reverse transcription into cDNA, which acted as the sequencing template. Sequencing was performed with immunoSEQ multiplex PCR; in TCRdb, only in-frame clones are kept and a portion is missing. The sample contains about 140,000 clones, about 88% of which appear only once. Treatment of the sample: oral pan-JAK inhibitor, 5-10 mg twice daily. Worth noting for this clone: Antigen: not known.

This rearrangement joins TRBV28 to TRBJ2-3, with TRBD1 identical over 8 bases. The input for sequencing was CD8+ T cells sorted from blood, taken at week 4, from a patient treated with tofacitinib. The clonotype originates from a human donor with alopecia areata. The CDR3 is CASSLQGAAAQYF. The CDR3 DNA reads TGTGCCAGCAGTTTACAGGGGGCGGCGGCGCAGTATTTT. Full variable domain (remainder filled in from reference TRBV28 and TRBJ2-3): DVKVTQSSRYLVKRTGEKVFLECVQDMDHENMFWYRQDPGLGLRLIYFSYDVKMKEKGDIPEGYSVSREKKERFSLILESASTNQTSMYLCASSLQGAAAQYFGPGTRLTVL.